This is a list of T cell receptor beta chains from one sample in a study of blood T cell repertoires in COVID-19. TCRdb's table, derived via immunoSEQ multiplex PCR, lists solely in-frame clones and lacks some. The sample yields a few hundred thousand clones, roughly 82% seen once. Source material: peripheral blood. These receptors came from a woman aged 40-49 years who had recovered from COVID-19. Both conserved end residues are part of each CDR3. The D gene is left open where the match is weak. Not every row has a clone size; where given, it reads once, few, many or a size class.

v_gene	d_gene	abundance	j_gene	CDR3aa	CDR3nt
TRBV18	TRBD2	-	TRBJ2-5	CASSPPSGSLGTQYF	TGTGCCAGCTCACCACCTAGCGGGTCACTCGGGACCCAGTACTTC
TRBV5-5	TRBD1	-	TRBJ2-7	CASSLPRTTGTESYEQYF	TGTGCCAGCAGCTTGCCACGAACAACCGGGACAGAAAGTTACGAGCAGTACTTC
TRBV28	-	-	TRBJ1-3	CASGQGYYGNTIYF	TGTGCCAGCGGTCAGGGATATTATGGAAACACCATATATTTT
TRBV13	-	-	TRBJ2-5	CASSSRGAGETQYF	TGTGCCAGCAGCTCAAGGGGTGCGGGGGAGACCCAGTACTTC
TRBV4-3	TRBD2	-	TRBJ2-3	CASSQVGGVGTDTQYF	TGCGCCAGCAGCCAAGTTGGGGGGGTGGGCACAGATACGCAGTATTTT
TRBV18	-	-	TRBJ1-1	CASSPVQGSQRLEAFF	TGTGCCAGCTCACCCGTACAGGGTTCCCAACGCCTCGAAGCTTTCTTT
TRBV5-8	TRBD1	-	TRBJ2-5	CASSRQGRETQYF	TGTGCCAGCAGCCGACAGGGTCGGGAGACCCAGTACTTC
TRBV20-1	-	-	TRBJ2-2	CSASGRANTGELFF	TGCAGTGCTAGTGGCAGGGCGAACACCGGGGAGCTGTTTTTT
TRBV7-3	TRBD2	-	TRBJ2-5	CASSESGGQGETQYF	TGTGCCAGCAGCGAGAGCGGGGGCCAAGGGGAGACCCAGTACTTC
TRBV5-1	-	-	TRBJ2-1	CASSLADGNEQFF	TGCGCCAGCAGCTTGGCCGACGGGAATGAGCAGTTCTTC
TRBV7-9	-	few	TRBJ2-5	CASSLIGGLQETQYF	TGTGCCAGCAGCTTAATTGGGGGCCTTCAAGAGACCCAGTACTTC
TRBV5-1	TRBD1	-	TRBJ1-2	CASSFTGEDYGYTF	TGCGCCAGCAGCTTTACAGGGGAGGACTATGGCTACACCTTC
TRBV24-1	TRBD1	-	TRBJ2-1	CATSDSSGGRINEQFF	TGTGCCACCAGTGATTCCTCAGGGGGCCGGATCAATGAGCAGTTCTTC
TRBV5-1	TRBD1	-	TRBJ1-2	CASSESGTASYGYTF	TGCGCCAGCAGCGAATCCGGGACAGCGTCCTATGGCTACACCTTC
TRBV6-2/TRBV6-3	TRBD1	-	TRBJ1-2	CASSTTGEYGYTF	TGTGCCAGCAGTACGACAGGGGAATATGGCTACACCTTC
TRBV29-1	-	-	TRBJ2-3	CSVVYSAGDTQYF	TGCAGCGTTGTTTACTCAGCAGGAGATACGCAGTATTTT
TRBV19	TRBD1	-	TRBJ1-2	CASTGGSPRYGYTF	TGTGCCAGTACAGGGGGCAGCCCAAGGTATGGCTACACCTTC
TRBV27	TRBD1	-	TRBJ2-3	CASKTGGSVDTQYF	TGTGCCAGCAAGACAGGGGGCAGCGTAGATACGCAGTATTTT
TRBV4-3	TRBD2	once	TRBJ2-7	CASSQDLVLAGNYEQYF	TGCGCCAGCAGCCAAGATCTTGTGCTAGCGGGGAACTACGAGCAGTACTTC
TRBV25-1	TRBD2	-	TRBJ2-1	CASSEGGGGSYNEQFF	TGTGCCAGCAGTGAGGGTGGGGGGGGCTCCTACAATGAGCAGTTCTTC
TRBV6-5	TRBD2	few	TRBJ2-1	CASWNDGGAINEQFF	TGTGCCAGCTGGAATGACGGGGGGGCCATCAATGAGCAGTTCTTC
TRBV5-1	TRBD1	-	TRBJ2-7	CASSLTRGPGPSYEQYF	TGCGCCAGCAGCTTGACGAGGGGGCCAGGCCCAAGCTACGAGCAGTACTTC
TRBV12-5	TRBD2	few	TRBJ2-2	CASGLVTSGGGELFF	TGTGCTAGTGGTTTGGTAACTAGCGGTGGCGGGGAGCTGTTTTTT
TRBV7-2	-	-	TRBJ1-2	CASTPGGGTYGYTF	TGTGCCAGCACCCCGGGGGGGGGCACCTATGGCTACACCTTC
TRBV28	-	-	TRBJ1-5	CASSFQDRHQPQHF	TGTGCCAGCAGTTTCCAGGACAGACATCAGCCCCAGCATTTT
TRBV19	TRBD1	-	TRBJ1-2	CASSMSRQGAYYGYTF	TGTGCCAGTAGTATGTCTCGGCAGGGGGCCTACTATGGCTACACCTTC
TRBV20-1	-	-	TRBJ2-7	CSATRSYEQYF	TGCAGTGCCACTCGCTCCTACGAGCAGTACTTC
TRBV19	-	-	TRBJ1-1	CASSIEPSGYTEAFF	TGTGCCAGTAGTATAGAACCGTCAGGGTACACTGAAGCTTTCTTT
TRBV27	-	once	TRBJ1-6	CASSLFFSNSPLHF	TGTGCCAGCAGTTTATTTTTCAGTAATTCACCCCTCCACTTT
TRBV3-1/TRBV3-2	-	once	TRBJ2-3	CASSQETLAVLHTDTQYF	TGTGCCAGCAGCCAAGAGACTCTAGCCGTTCTACACACAGATACGCAGTATTTT
TRBV5-5	TRBD1	-	TRBJ1-3	CASSQARQGNTIYF	TGTGCCAGCAGCCAGGCGCGACAGGGTAACACCATATATTTT
TRBV21-1	-	-	TRBJ2-7	CASSKGRVWKGGDRDRAAYEQYF	TGTGCCAGCAGCAAAGGACGGGTCTGGAAGGGAGGTGATAGGGACAGGGCGGCCTACGAGCAGTACTTC
TRBV6-6	-	-	TRBJ1-2	CASHGQIDFNYGYTF	TGTGCCAGCCATGGACAAATCGATTTTAACTATGGCTACACCTTC
TRBV5-1	TRBD2	-	TRBJ2-3	CASSLLGTSGTTDTQYF	TGCGCCAGCAGCCTCCTGGGGACTAGCGGTACCACAGATACGCAGTATTTT
TRBV19	-	once	TRBJ1-1	CASSFLGRGTEAFF	TGTGCCAGTAGTTTTTTAGGCCGGGGGACTGAAGCTTTCTTT
TRBV18	TRBD2	-	TRBJ2-7	CASSLVSGGSSYEQYF	TGTGCCAGCTCACTCGTTAGCGGGGGGTCCTCCTACGAGCAGTACTTC
TRBV29-1	TRBD1	-	TRBJ1-3	CSVGGQGGTGNTIYF	TGCAGCGTTGGGGGACAGGGAGGCACTGGAAACACCATATATTTT
TRBV6-6	-	-	TRBJ2-3	CASKGVRRTDTQYF	TGTGCCAGCAAGGGAGTCAGGCGCACAGATACGCAGTATTTT
TRBV18	-	-	TRBJ1-4	CASSLTGAPHEKLFF	TGTGCCAGCTCACTCACAGGCGCTCCGCATGAAAAACTGTTTTTT
TRBV5-1	TRBD1	-	TRBJ1-1	CASALGQGYTEAFF	TGCGCCAGCGCTTTGGGACAGGGGTACACTGAAGCTTTCTTT
TRBV7-9	TRBD1	-	TRBJ1-1	CASSWTGGPEAFF	TGTGCCAGCAGCTGGACAGGGGGGCCTGAAGCTTTCTTT
TRBV13	-	-	TRBJ2-7	CASSLSARRDYEQYF	TGTGCCAGCAGCTTAAGTGCACGGAGAGACTACGAGCAGTACTTC
TRBV6-5	-	-	TRBJ1-2	CASVRRQDINYGYTF	TGTGCCAGCGTCAGAAGGCAGGATATAAACTATGGCTACACCTTC
TRBV2	-	-	TRBJ2-2	CASRYSGELFF	TGTGCCAGCAGGTACAGCGGGGAGCTGTTTTTT
TRBV28	TRBD2	-	TRBJ2-3	CASSSLGSGDTDTQYF	TGTGCCAGCAGTTCTTTGGGTAGCGGGGACACAGATACGCAGTATTTT
TRBV10-3	TRBD1	-	TRBJ2-7	CATSGTDRGHEQYF	TGTGCCACCAGTGGCACGGACAGGGGACACGAGCAGTACTTC
TRBV9	TRBD1	-	TRBJ1-3	CASSVAGQSGNTIYF	TGTGCCAGCAGCGTAGCGGGACAGTCTGGAAACACCATATATTTT
TRBV6-1	-	-	TRBJ1-4	CASSEATGIEKLFF	TGTGCCAGCAGTGAAGCCACAGGGATAGAAAAACTGTTTTTT
TRBV28	-	-	TRBJ2-1	CAIDPGTLDNEQFF	TGTGCCATTGATCCCGGGACATTGGATAATGAGCAGTTCTTC
TRBV6-1	-	-	TRBJ2-7	CASSEGGTFTYEQYF	TGTGCCAGCAGTGAAGGGGGGACTTTCACCTACGAGCAGTACTTC